These 23 T cell receptor beta chains came from one sample sequenced in a study of tissue T cells after allogeneic stem cell transplantation. TCRdb keeps only in-frame clones here, not all; method: immunoSEQ multiplex PCR. The sample contains approximately 3,200 clones, 43% of which appear only once. The time point here: mouse harvest day 14 after allogeneic transplant. Mouse grafts combined 10^7 T-cell-depleted bone marrow cells with 10^6 splenic CD5+ T cells. Material: gut tissue. These receptor sequences come from a female BALB/c mouse given C57BL/6 T cells with graft-versus-host disease after an allogeneic hematopoietic cell transplant.

Concerning this clone: Mouse gene names and germline throughout. CDR3: CASSYWGGTGQLYF. The sequenced CDR3 bases are TGTGCCAGCAGCTACTGGGGGGGCACCGGGCAGCTCTAC. This chain connects TRBV4 to TRBJ2-2, with TRBD2 matching over 9 bases. Read sequence stops 1 residue before the CDR3 end, and the germline J gene provides the missing end. V was pared by 3 bases and J by 4 bases, with 0 bases of the junction left unmatched. This CDR3 has 14 amino acids. In germline, CDR1 is LGHDT, CDR2 YNNKQL (reference sequence).

Turning to this clone: The gene names given are mouse names. The CDR3 extends 1 residue past the end of the read, so its final part is completed from the germline J gene. The genes are TRBV23 and TRBJ1-2; TRBD1, the D gene given by the table, was not confirmed from the DNA. The CDR3 runs to 15 residues. Looked up from germline, CDR1 is KGHTA and CDR2 is FQNQQP. The CDR3 bases that were read are TGCTCCAGCAGTCAATCAGGGACAACAAACTCCGACTACACC. Translating it yields CSSSQSGTTNSDYT. The full CDR3 protein is CSSSQSGTTNSDYTF.

By share of the sample, this clone is medium-sized. Gene and germline names: mouse. The CDR3 end lies 1 residue beyond the end of the read and is filled in from the germline J gene. The genes are TRBV26 and TRBJ2-7; 7 bases line up with TRBD1. CDR1 and CDR2 (germline): KGHPV, FQNQEV (reference sequence). Germline trimming cut 4 bases from V and 3 bases from J; bases unmatched to any gene: 6. The CDR3 covers 14 residues. This chain's CDR3 is CASSPPGQIYEQYF. Incomplete CDR3 DNA: TGTGCCAGCAGTCCACCGGGACAGATCTATGAACAGTAC.

Turning to this clone: Here the gene names and germline are mouse. Read coverage stops 1 residue before the CDR3 terminus; the germline J gene supplies the remainder. This sequence joins TRBV26 and TRBJ2-4; possibly TRBD1 for D (6 bases). The V gene's germline CDR1 is KGHPV and CDR2 FQNQEV (reference sequence). Trimming took 4 bases from V and 0 from J, leaving 8 bases between them. The CDR3 spans 14 residues. The CDR3 bases that were read are TGTGCCAGCAGTCAGGACAGTAGTCAAAACACCTTGTAC. It is translated as CASSQDSSQNTLY. The full CDR3 reads CASSQDSSQNTLYF.

This clone qualifies as medium-sized (0.01 to 0.1%). Genes and germline come from the mouse. The read terminates 1 residue before the CDR3 end, so the remaining end is supplied by the germline J gene. This chain uses TRBV23 with TRBJ2-5; the D call TRBD2 from the table was never checked on the DNA. There are 14 residues in the CDR3. Per the germline V gene, CDR1 is KGHTA and CDR2 is FQNQQP. The CDR3: CSSSQSRGGDTQYF. CDR3 bases read: TGCTCCAGCAGTCAATCAAGGGGGGGCGACACCCAGTAC.

On this clone: The gene names here belong to mouse. The read halts 1 residue ahead of the CDR3 end, with the missing end drawn from the germline J gene. V usage is TRBV20 and J usage is TRBJ2-4, with D perhaps TRBD2 (5 bases). The germline V gene has CDR1 GFQATS and CDR2 STVNSAI. V lost 0 bases and J 2 bases, leaving 6 bases between the germline ends. The CDR3 consists of 13 residues. Here the CDR3 reads CGARDWVQNTLYF. The part of the CDR3 DNA that was read is TGTGGTGCTAGGGACTGGGTTCAAAACACCTTGTAC.

A remark on this clone: Germline and genes: mouse. The CDR3 loop is CASSLNWGNQDTQYF. The DNA read from the CDR3 is TGTGCCAGCTCTTTAAACTGGGGAAACCAAGACACCCAGTAC. The gene calls are TRBV12-1 and TRBJ2-5; 7 bases map to TRBD2. The CDR3 goes on 1 residue after the read ends, and that part is filled in from the germline J gene. CDR3 length equals 15 residues. The V segment lost 3 bases and the J segment 0 bases; nucleotides outside the gene matches: 5. The germline CDR1 and CDR2 sequences are SGHSN and HYEKVE.

In this sample, this clone turned up once. Genes and germline are mouse. The read ends 1 residue early relative to the CDR3; the germline J gene fills the gap. This chain connects TRBV26 to TRBJ2-5; D remains ambiguous. The length of the CDR3 is 13 residues. V lost 6 bases, J lost 0 bases, and 7 bases lay in between. The germline V gene has CDR1 KGHPV and CDR2 FQNQEV (reference sequence). The sequenced part of the CDR3 DNA is TGTGCCAGCAGCGACAATAACCAAGACACCCAGTAC. Its protein is CASSDNNQDTQY. The entire CDR3 sequence reads CASSDNNQDTQYF.

A word on this clone: The gene names here belong to mouse. The observed sequence ends 1 residue before the CDR3 terminus, with the missing tail filled in from the germline J gene. The chain couples TRBV16 to TRBJ2-3, with D unresolved. The germline CDR1 and CDR2 sequences are SGHSA and FRNQAP. V lost 2 bases and J 0 bases, leaving 6 bases between the germline ends. The CDR3 is made up of 14 amino acids. The part of the CDR3 DNA that was read is TGTGCAAGCAGCTTACGGTCTAGTGCAGAAACGCTGTAT. This translates into CASSLRSSAETLY. The full CDR3 sequence reads CASSLRSSAETLYF. The complete variable domain, with remaining parts taken from reference TRBV16 and TRBJ2-3, reads NAGVIQTPRHKVTGKGQEATLWCEPISGHSAVFWYRQTIVQGLEFLTYFRNQAPIDDSGMPKERFSAQMPNQSHSTLKIQSTQPQDSAVYLCASSLRSSAETLYFGSGTRLTVL.

This clone was observed a few times. These gene names are mouse names. The read terminates 1 residue ahead of where the CDR3 ends, so the germline J gene completes it. The chain couples TRBV26 to TRBJ2-3; the D is unclear. The V gene's germline CDR1 is KGHPV and CDR2 FQNQEV (reference sequence). V was trimmed by 0 bases and J by 0 bases, leaving 7 bases between them. The CDR3 loop spans 15 amino acids. The CDR3 bases that were read are TGTGCCAGCAGTCTGTCCGCCGTTAGTGCAGAAACGCTGTAT. Protein sequence: CASSLSAVSAETLY. The CDR3, in full, reads CASSLSAVSAETLYF.

This clone was seen a few times. Germline and genes: mouse. The CDR3 extends 1 residue past the end of the read, so its final part is completed from the germline J gene. This sequence joins TRBV19 and TRBJ2-7; 11 nucleotides match TRBD2. Germline V gives CDR1 FNHDT, CDR2 SITEND (reference sequence). The CDR3 has 14 amino acids. J gave up 5 bases and V 4 bases, and 5 bases lay outside the gene matches. CDR3 bases read: TGTGCCAGCAGTCCCACTGGGGGGGCGGATGAACAGTAC. Its translation: CASSPTGGADEQY. The CDR3 in its entirety is CASSPTGGADEQYF.

A remark on this clone: Mouse germline and gene names are used. The read ends 1 residue before the CDR3 terminus; that terminus is restored from the germline J gene. The chain uses TRBV16 and TRBJ2-5, with D hard to call. Looked up from germline, CDR1 is SGHSA and CDR2 is FRNQAP. The germline V and J ends were trimmed by 1 base and 6 bases, with 8 bases remaining between them. The CDR3 length is 13 residues. Partial CDR3 DNA: TGTGCAAGCAGCTTAGGGGGAGGGGACACCCAGTAC. Protein product: CASSLGGGDTQY. The full CDR3 is CASSLGGGDTQYF.

A remark on this clone: The listed genes are named as in mouse. The DNA read from the CDR3 is TGTGCCTTGACTGGGCCCGGGCAGCTCTAC. Its translation is CALTGPGQLY. The whole CDR3 region reads CALTGPGQLYF. The rearrangement joins TRBV31 to TRBJ2-2; 7 nucleotides agree with TRBD2. The CDR3 extends 1 residue past the end of the read, so its final part is completed from the germline J gene. V lost 7 bases and J lost 6; bases outside the gene matches: 2. CDR3 length: 11 amino acids. CDR1 and CDR2 from the germline V gene are GKSSPN and SITVG.

A remark on this clone: Gene names and germline refer to mouse. Read coverage stops 1 residue before the CDR3 terminus; the germline J gene supplies the remainder. V usage is TRBV26 and J usage is TRBJ2-3; D may be TRBD1 (5 bases). The CDR3 has 13 residues. V lost 4 bases and J lost 0, with 5 bases in between. CDR1 KGHPV and CDR2 FQNQEV come from the germline V gene (reference sequence). Incomplete CDR3 DNA: TGTGCCAGCAGTCGGACAAGTGCAGAAACGCTGTAT. It is translated as CASSRTSAETLY. The entire CDR3 protein reads CASSRTSAETLYF.

In this sample, this clone is medium-sized. Genes and germline are mouse. The CDR3 end is not reached by the read, which stops 1 residue before it; the germline J gene fills it in. The rearrangement joins TRBV23 to TRBJ2-7; the D call TRBD1 from the table was never checked on the DNA. The length of the CDR3 is 13 residues. CDR1 and CDR2 (germline): KGHTA, FQNQQP. The sequenced part of the CDR3 DNA is TGCTCCAGCAGTCAATCTCAGGGGATTGAACAGTAC. This translates into CSSSQSQGIEQY. The whole CDR3 protein is CSSSQSQGIEQYF.

This clone is medium-sized. Gene and germline names: mouse. The CDR3 region is CASSLWGGYAEQFF. The CDR3 bases that were read are TGTGCCAGCTCTCTCTGGGGGGGCTATGCTGAGCAGTTC. J is TRBJ2-1 and V is TRBV12-1; 8 bases line up with TRBD2. With the read ending 1 residue before the CDR3 end, the germline J gene is used to fill in that end. Germline V lookup: CDR1 SGHSN, CDR2 HYEKVE. This CDR3 comprises 14 residues. V dropped 0 bases and J dropped 3; count of bases not matched to a gene: 0.

This clone was seen a few times. Gene labels here are mouse ones. The read ends 1 residue early relative to the CDR3; the germline J gene fills the gap. The chain combines TRBV12-1 with TRBJ2-4; D may be TRBD2 (6 bases). Trimming took 4 bases from V and 6 from J, leaving 19 bases between them. Germline assignment: CDR1 SGHSN and CDR2 HYEKVE. CDR3 length equals 15 residues. The CDR3 bases that were read are TGTGCCAGCTCGCCGACTGGATGGCTCCGGAACACCTTGTAC. The encoded protein is CASSPTGWLRNTLY. The whole CDR3 protein reads CASSPTGWLRNTLYF.

Notes on this clone: A read error may produce the germline difference seen at one junction end. The genes and germline here are from mouse. Read coverage stops 1 residue before the CDR3 terminus; the germline J gene supplies the remainder. The V gene is TRBV3, the J gene TRBJ2-2; 8 nucleotides align to TRBD1. The CDR3 consists of 16 residues. The germline CDR1 and CDR2 sequences are SNHLY and FYNGKV (reference sequence). The covered CDR3 bases are TGTGCCAGCAGCTTAGTCGGACAGGGAAACGCCGGGCAGCTCTAC. Its protein product is CASSLVGQGNAGQLY. The entire CDR3 protein is CASSLVGQGNAGQLYF.

As to this clone: Each gene name is a mouse one. The read falls 1 residue short of the CDR3 end, and the missing part is taken from the germline J gene. This sequence joins TRBV3 and TRBJ1-2; D may be TRBD1 (5 bases). V was pared by 1 base and J by 0 bases, with 6 bases between. CDR3 size: 14 residues. Germline CDR1 and CDR2: SNHLY and FYNGKV (reference sequence). The CDR3 sequence is CASSLGGANSDYTF. The CDR3 DNA, read in part, is TGTGCCAGCAGCTTAGGGGGCGCAAACTCCGACTACACC.

Of note for this clone: Genes here carry mouse names. The read halts 1 residue ahead of the CDR3 end, with the missing end drawn from the germline J gene. The chain links TRBV16 to TRBJ1-2; a possible D gene is TRBD1 (5 bases). This CDR3 is 13 amino acids long. V dropped 3 bases and J dropped 4 bases, with 9 bases sitting between them. Germline V lookup: CDR1 SGHSA, CDR2 FRNQAP. The sequenced CDR3 bases are TGTGCAAGCAGCTTGCAGGGCGGCTCCGACTACACC. This codes for CASSLQGGSDYT. The entire CDR3 is CASSLQGGSDYTF. The variable domain in full, with the rest retrieved from reference TRBV16 and TRBJ1-2, is NAGVIQTPRHKVTGKGQEATLWCEPISGHSAVFWYRQTIVQGLEFLTYFRNQAPIDDSGMPKERFSAQMPNQSHSTLKIQSTQPQDSAVYLCASSLQGGSDYTFGSGTRLLVI.

As concerns this clone: Gene names follow the mouse nomenclature. The read halts 1 residue ahead of the CDR3 end, with the missing end drawn from the germline J gene. The rearrangement uses TRBV13-2 and TRBJ1-2, with D possibly being TRBD1 (6 bases). CDR3 size: 14 residues. V was cut by 2 bases and J by 0 bases, with 8 bases left in between. Looked up from germline, CDR1 is NNHNN and CDR2 is SYGAGS (reference sequence). CDR3 bases read: TGTGCCAGCGGTGAGGGACATGCAAACTCCGACTACACC. Its protein is CASGEGHANSDYT. The entire CDR3 protein reads CASGEGHANSDYTF.

Of note for this clone: Gene names and germline match the mouse. The CDR3 end lies 1 residue beyond the end of the read and is filled in from the germline J gene. The chain uses TRBV3 and TRBJ2-7, with D unclear. CDR1 SNHLY and CDR2 FYNGKV come from the germline V gene (reference sequence). Trimming removed 0 bases from V and 0 bases from J, with 6 bases in between. The length of the CDR3 is 14 residues. The CDR3 bases that were read are TGTGCCAGCAGCTTAGCCTGGTCCTCCTATGAACAGTAC. Its translation: CASSLAWSSYEQY. The whole CDR3 protein is CASSLAWSSYEQYF.

Comment on this clone: The listed genes are named as in mouse. Read coverage stops 1 residue before the CDR3 terminus; the germline J gene supplies the remainder. The chain uses TRBV4 and TRBJ2-5; 7 positions agree with TRBD2. Per germline, CDR1 LGHDT and CDR2 YNNKQL (reference sequence). The CDR3 contains 15 residues. V was pared by 6 bases and J by 3 bases, with 9 bases of the junction left unmatched. Partial CDR3 DNA: TGTGCCAGCAGACGACTACTGGGGCCTCAAGACACCCAGTAC. Protein sequence: CASRRLLGPQDTQY. The entire CDR3 protein is CASRRLLGPQDTQYF.